The 28 T cell receptor beta chains below were found in one sample sequenced in a study of blood T cell repertoires in COVID-19. Sequencing was performed with immunoSEQ multiplex PCR; in TCRdb, only in-frame clones are kept and a portion is missing. This table holds approximately 37,000 clones, more than 75% found once. Sequenced sample: peripheral blood. The receptor source for this set is an elderly man with active COVID-19.

The chain employs TRBV5-1 and TRBJ2-3, with 12 bases matching TRBD2. The ends lost 7 bases at V and 0 bases at J; junction bases unmatched: 12. This CDR3 has 18 amino acids. Germline V CDR1 and CDR2: SGHRS, YFSETQ. CDR3 region: CASRASTLAGGSTDTQYF. The CDR3 bases are TGCGCCAGCCGAGCTTCGACCCTAGCGGGAGGGAGCACAGATACGCAGTATTTT.

This chain links TRBV24-1 with TRBJ2-1; tentative D call: TRBD2 (5 bases). Trimming left V 8 bases short and J 7 bases short, with 14 bases between. This CDR3 contains 13 residues. Germline V CDR1 and CDR2: KGHDR, SFDVKD. The CDR3 DNA reads as TGTGCCACCACTAGCCGTATGGGTAATGAGCAGTTCTTC. It codes for CATTSRMGNEQFF.

CDR3: CASSPGVGSLYNEQFF. The CDR3, as DNA: TGTGCCAGCTCACCGGGGGTCGGGAGCCTCTACAATGAGCAGTTCTTC. The V call is TRBV18, the J call TRBJ2-1; perhaps TRBD2 as D (6 bases). This CDR3 is built from 16 residues. V was trimmed by 3 bases and J by 3 bases, leaving 15 bases between them. In germline, CDR1 is KGHSH, CDR2 LQKENI. Based on the CDR3 plus reference TRBV18 and TRBJ2-1, the full variable domain is NAGVMQNPRHLVRRRGQEARLRCSPMKGHSHVYWYRQLPEEGLKFMVYLQKENIIDESGMPKERFSAEFPKEGPSILRIQQVVRGDSAAYFCASSPGVGSLYNEQFFGPGTRLTVL.

The chain couples TRBV7-9 to TRBJ2-7; TRBD1 is a possible D gene (5 bases). The CDR3 extends over 15 amino acids. V was clipped by 5 bases and J by 1 base, with 15 bases between them. The germline gives CDR1 SEHNR, CDR2 FQNEAQ (reference sequence). The CDR3 loop reads CASSIRYDRSYEQYF. CDR3 sequence (DNA): TGTGCCAGCAGCATCCGATACGACAGATCCTACGAGCAGTACTTC.

The chain couples TRBV27 to TRBJ2-5; TRBD2 matches at 11 bases. This CDR3 is 16 amino acids long. V lost 6 bases and J lost 7; bases outside the gene matches: 13. Germline loops: CDR1 MNHEY, CDR2 SMNVEV (reference sequence). CDR3 sequence: CASSRQVTSGKGTQYF. In nucleotides, the CDR3 is TGTGCCAGCAGCCGCCAGGTGACTAGCGGGAAAGGGACCCAGTACTTC.

The chain uses TRBV19 and TRBJ1-2; D is unresolved. The CDR3 has 15 residues. Trimming removed 0 bases from V and 1 base from J, with 9 bases in between. Germline V gene data show CDR1 as LNHDA and CDR2 as SQIVND (reference sequence). The CDR3 here is CASSIDLGSNYGYTF. CDR3 DNA sequence: TGTGCCAGTAGTATAGATCTTGGCAGTAACTATGGCTACACCTTC.

The genes are TRBV27 and TRBJ1-6, with a possible D match to TRBD1 (6 bases). V was pared by 10 bases and J by 9 bases, with 22 bases between. Germline loops: CDR1 MNHEY, CDR2 SMNVEV (reference sequence). This CDR3 comprises 15 residues. The CDR3 loop reads CATAVIQGSFSPLHF. In nucleotides, the CDR3 is TGTGCCACCGCGGTCATACAGGGTTCTTTTTCACCCCTCCACTTT.

This chain connects TRBV4-3 to TRBJ2-3; TRBD2 matches at 7 bases. The CDR3 has 16 residues. Germline V gene sequence: CDR1 LGHNA, CDR2 YSLEER. V was clipped by 0 bases and J by 6 bases; unmatched bases: 9. The CDR3 loop reads CASSQDRAGARDTQYF. CDR3 DNA sequence: TGCGCCAGCAGCCAAGATAGGGCGGGAGCTCGGGATACGCAGTATTTT.

This chain uses TRBV27 with TRBJ2-1; D perhaps matches TRBD1 (5 bases). V was pared by 11 bases and J by 2 bases, with 16 bases between. The germline V gene has CDR1 MNHEY and CDR2 SMNVEV (reference sequence). The CDR3 sequence is 14 residues long. Here the CDR3 reads CAALSGNPYNEQFF. CDR3 sequence (DNA): TGTGCCGCCCTCTCAGGGAATCCCTACAATGAGCAGTTCTTC.

The chain couples TRBV25-1 to TRBJ2-6, with unresolved D. The germline CDR1 and CDR2 sequences are MGHDK and SYGVNS. Trimming took off 6 bases at V and 0 bases at J, with 12 bases between the two ends. The length of the CDR3 is 16 residues. CDR3 sequence: CASRQSTSSGANVLTF. DNA of the CDR3: TGTGCCAGCAGACAGAGTACCAGCTCTGGGGCCAACGTCCTGACTTTC.

The genes are TRBV19 and TRBJ2-7, with unresolved D. The germline V gene encodes CDR1 LNHDA and CDR2 SQIVND (reference sequence). The CDR3 sequence is 14 residues long. V shed 3 bases and J shed 7 bases, with 16 bases lying between them. CDR3 in amino acids: CASSILPGSGEQYF. The CDR3 DNA sequence: TGTGCCAGTAGTATTCTACCGGGTTCCGGGGAGCAGTACTTC.

This clone has only a few counts. The chain is built from TRBV19 and TRBJ1-4; the match to TRBD1 covers 9 bases. After removal of 7 bases from V and 0 bases from J, the junction contained 3 bases not matched to a gene. Germline V gives CDR1 LNHDA, CDR2 SQIVND (reference sequence). The CDR3 contains 15 residues. CDR3 residues: CASNGQGPTNEKLFF. CDR3 sequence (DNA): TGTGCCAGTAACGGACAGGGGCCAACTAATGAAAAACTGTTTTTT.

The genes are TRBV5-6 and TRBJ2-3, with a tentative D call TRBD2 (5 bases). The CDR3 is 17 amino acids. The germline gives CDR1 SGHDT, CDR2 YYEEEE. Trimming cost V 4 bases and J 6 bases, with 24 bases left between them. CDR3: CASSRFTRLHPRDTQYF. The CDR3 DNA is TGTGCCAGCAGCCGTTTTACTAGGCTCCATCCGAGGGATACGCAGTATTTT.

The chain has TRBV19 and TRBJ1-1; 10 bases agree with TRBD1. Germline CDR1 and CDR2: LNHDA and SQIVND (reference sequence). Germline trimming cut 4 bases from V and 5 bases from J; bases unmatched to any gene: 7. The CDR3 spans 15 residues. For the CDR3, the DNA is TGTGCCAGTAGTAGAGGCCGGGACAGGGGTACTGAAGCTTTCTTT. Its protein is CASSRGRDRGTEAFF.

The rearrangement links TRBV7-9 to TRBJ2-7; 12 nucleotides align to TRBD2. Germline V gene sequence: CDR1 SEHNR, CDR2 FQNEAQ (reference sequence). J was trimmed by 6 bases and V by 2 bases; bases with no gene match: 5. The CDR3 runs 15 residues. The CDR3 region has the DNA TGTGCCAGCAGCTTAAGGACTAGCGGGAAGCCCGAGCAGTACTTC. Amino acids: CASSLRTSGKPEQYF.

This chain links TRBV21-1 with TRBJ2-1; the table names TRBD2, a call not compared with the DNA. TRBV21-1 is a pseudogene. The CDR3 has 16 amino acids. CDR3 sequence: CASTWIRLAEYNEQFF. In DNA form, the CDR3 reads TGTGCCAGCACCTGGATCAGACTAGCGGAATACAATGAGCAGTTCTTC.

The chain has TRBV19 and TRBJ2-6; 9 positions agree with TRBD1. Germline V lookup: CDR1 LNHDA, CDR2 SQIVND (reference sequence). V was clipped by 4 bases and J by 2 bases; unmatched bases: 9. The CDR3 has 18 residues. In nucleotides, the CDR3 is TGTGCCAGTAGTACACCGGGACAGGGTAGTACTGGGGCCAACGTCCTGACTTTC. Translation: CASSTPGQGSTGANVLTF.

This chain joins TRBV18 and TRBJ2-2; D may be TRBD1 (5 bases). The CDR3 extends over 15 amino acids. Germline V lookup: CDR1 KGHSH, CDR2 LQKENI. V was clipped by 3 bases and J by 1 base, with 9 bases between them. CDR3 loop: CASSPGQGNTGELFF. CDR3 nucleotide sequence: TGTGCCAGCTCACCGGGGCAGGGGAACACCGGGGAGCTGTTTTTT.

This chain joins TRBV2 and TRBJ2-3, with TRBD2 as a possible D gene (6 bases). Trimming left V 8 bases short and J 2 bases short, with 17 bases between. Germline lookup yields CDR1 SNHLY and CDR2 FYNNEI. This CDR3 has 15 residues. As DNA, the CDR3 is TGTGCCAGCCTCCCCTTGTGGGACTCCACAGATACGCAGTATTTT. Translation gives CASLPLWDSTDTQYF.

This chain uses TRBV18 with TRBJ1-4; a weak D match, TRBD1 (5 bases). Germline V CDR1 and CDR2: KGHSH, LQKENI. This CDR3 region has 17 residues. The V end was cut by 3 bases, the J end by 3 bases, with 17 bases between. CDR3 residues: CASSPEGKGRANEKLFF. In DNA, the CDR3 is TGTGCCAGCTCACCGGAGGGGAAAGGTCGGGCTAATGAAAAACTGTTTTTT.

This chain connects TRBV10-3 to TRBJ2-7, with TRBD2 identical over 8 bases. CDR1 ENHRY and CDR2 SYGVKD come from the germline V gene. V lost 4 bases, J lost 4 bases, and 12 bases stayed unmatched. This CDR3 has 16 amino acids. This chain's CDR3 is CAISASGSSAIYEQYF. The CDR3 nucleotides are TGTGCCATCAGTGCCAGCGGGAGTTCGGCGATTTACGAGCAGTACTTC.

The chain recombines TRBV12-3 or TRBV12-4 with TRBJ1-2, with 9 bases identical to TRBD1. The junction had 2 bases not matched to a gene; V was cut back by 6 bases and J by 3 bases. The CDR3 runs to 13 residues. The CDR3 DNA sequence: TGTGCCAGCAGAAGGACAGGGGACTATGGCTACACCTTC. This sequence encodes CASRRTGDYGYTF.

In its sample, this clone was seen once. This chain uses TRBV12-3 or TRBV12-4 with TRBJ2-3; no firm D call. The CDR3 has 13 residues. The germline V and J ends were trimmed by 4 bases and 2 bases, with 7 bases remaining between them. CDR3 bases: TGTGCCAGCAGTTCTAGGTTCACAGATACGCAGTATTTT. Amino acids: CASSSRFTDTQYF.

This clone was detected only a few times. The chain joins TRBV7-9 to TRBJ2-7; TRBD1 matches 9 bases. The CDR3 length is 15 residues. After removal of 4 bases from V and 3 bases from J, the junction contained 7 bases not matched to a gene. Germline CDR1 reads SEHNR; CDR2 reads FQNEAQ (reference sequence). CDR3 region: CASSSPGQGLYEQYF. CDR3 in DNA: TGTGCCAGCAGCTCACCGGGACAGGGTCTCTACGAGCAGTACTTC.

This chain connects TRBV7-9 to TRBJ2-5; maybe TRBD1 (5 bases). Germline V gene sequence: CDR1 SEHNR, CDR2 FQNEAQ (reference sequence). Trimming left V 4 bases short and J 4 bases short, with 16 bases between. The CDR3 sequence is 15 residues long. The CDR3 spells CASSSYQTVAETQYF. CDR3 sequence (DNA): TGTGCCAGCAGCTCTTACCAGACAGTGGCAGAGACCCAGTACTTC.

The chain has TRBV7-2 and TRBJ2-2, with D possibly TRBD1 on 6 matching bases. This CDR3 comprises 15 residues. Germline V gene lookup returns CDR1 SGHTA and CDR2 FQGNSA. The germline V and J ends were trimmed by 1 base and 7 bases, with 13 bases remaining between them. CDR3 DNA: TGTGCCAGCAGCTTAGGACCAGGGGCCGGCGGGGAGCTGTTTTTT. As protein: CASSLGPGAGGELFF.

The CDR3 nucleotides are TGTGCCATCGGCTCGAACACTGAAGCTTTCTTT. It specifies CAIGSNTEAFF. The chain joins TRBV10-3 to TRBJ1-1, with unresolved D. V shed 8 bases and J shed 1 base, with 5 bases lying between them. CDR3 length: 11 residues. CDR1 and CDR2 (germline): ENHRY, SYGVKD.

The chain carries TRBV2 and TRBJ2-7; 15 bases are a match to TRBD2. CDR3 length: 16 amino acids. The V gene's germline CDR1 is SNHLY and CDR2 FYNNEI. V lost 6 bases and J lost 4; bases outside the gene matches: 7. CDR3: CASRRPGTSGRYEQYF. As DNA, the CDR3 is TGTGCCAGCAGGCGCCCCGGGACTAGCGGGAGGTACGAGCAGTACTTC.